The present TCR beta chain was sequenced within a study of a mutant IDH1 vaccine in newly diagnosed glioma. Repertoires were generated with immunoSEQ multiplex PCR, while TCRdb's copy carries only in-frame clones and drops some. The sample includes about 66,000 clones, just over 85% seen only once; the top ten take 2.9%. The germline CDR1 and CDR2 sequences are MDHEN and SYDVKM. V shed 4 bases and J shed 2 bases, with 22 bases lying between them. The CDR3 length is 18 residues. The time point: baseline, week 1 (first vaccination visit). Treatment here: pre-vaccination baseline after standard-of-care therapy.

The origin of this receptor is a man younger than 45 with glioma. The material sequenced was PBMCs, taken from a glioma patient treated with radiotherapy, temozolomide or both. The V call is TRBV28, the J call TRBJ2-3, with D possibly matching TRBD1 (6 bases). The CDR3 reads CASSWASFRGKITDTQYF. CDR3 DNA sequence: TGTGCCAGCAGTTGGGCATCATTTAGGGGGAAAATCACAGATACGCAGTATTTT.